These 10 T cell receptor beta chains were sequenced from one sample in a study of molecular identifiers for immune sequencing clone quantification. TCRdb recomputed calls from the PCR reads with MiXCR, one row per CDR3 protein. The sample lists 40,000 to 65,000 distinct CDR3 sequences; about a third were seen once. Sequencing input: naive CD8+ T cells from blood, with Jurkat cell RNA spiked in. Documented subset: FACS-sorted CD8+CD4-CCR7+CD45RA+ naive T cells. Receptors originate from a human donor in good health. Some libraries in this study had Jurkat cell RNA spiked in.

The J gene is TRBJ2-5, the V gene TRBV2; 8 bases map to TRBD2. The germline CDR1 and CDR2 sequences are SNHLY and FYNNEI. This CDR3 has 14 residues. The V segment lost 8 bases and the J segment 0 bases; nucleotides outside the gene matches: 5. The CDR3 region is CASVGTSDQETQYF. The CDR3 nucleotides are TGTGCCAGCGTCGGGACTAGTGACCAAGAGACCCAGTACTTC.

This clonotype was observed at least ten times. The gene calls are TRBV7-6 and TRBJ2-3; D gene ambiguous. The length of the CDR3 is 14 residues. Germline V CDR1 and CDR2: SGHVS, FNYEAQ. With 5 bases removed from V and 0 bases from J, the gap between germline ends came to 9 bases. The CDR3 DNA sequence: TGTGCCAGCAGCCTAAAAGAAAGCACAGATACGCAGTATTTT. Translation gives CASSLKESTDTQYF.

The J gene is TRBJ2-4, the V gene TRBV9; D is perhaps TRBD2 (5 bases). V was cut by 4 bases and J by 3 bases, with 11 bases left in between. The germline V gene encodes CDR1 SGDLS and CDR2 YYNGEE. The CDR3 is made up of 14 amino acids. The CDR3 protein is CASSPRECKNIQYF. CDR3 sequence (DNA): TGTGCCAGCAGCCCCCGGGAATGCAAAAACATTCAGTACTTC.

On this clonotype: A read error may be the cause here, since a much bigger clone is one base away. The chain links TRBV5-6 to TRBJ1-1, with no clear D. The CDR3 length is 14 residues. Trimming took off 4 bases at V and 1 base at J, with 11 bases between the two ends. The germline V gene has CDR1 SGHDT and CDR2 YYEEEE. In DNA, the CDR3 is TGTGCCAGCAGCATGGGCACGGGGAACACTGAAGCTTTCTTT. The encoded protein is CASSMGTGNTEAFF.

The genes are TRBV6-6 and TRBJ2-3; 10 bases fit TRBD1. With V trimmed by 7 bases and J by 5 bases, 6 bases remained unmatched. CDR1 is MNHNY, CDR2 SVGAGI, per germline (reference sequence). The CDR3 is 14 amino acids. Here the CDR3 DNA reads TGTGCCAGCACCGGGACAGGGGTGGGAGATACGCAGTATTTT. Its protein product is CASTGTGVGDTQYF.

This clonotype qualifies as large. The J gene is TRBJ2-5, the V gene TRBV7-8; TRBD2 matches at 12 bases. Trimming at V came to 3 bases and at J to 2 bases, leaving 10 bases not matched to a gene. Germline CDR1 reads SGHVS; CDR2 reads FQNEAQ. This CDR3 comprises 18 residues. The CDR3 nucleotides are TGTGCCAGCAGCTTCTCCCCTAGCGGGAGGGGTGGGCAAGAGACCCAGTACTTC. Its protein is CASSFSPSGRGGQETQYF.

The rearrangement uses TRBV7-9 and TRBJ2-1, with D hard to call. This CDR3 region has 15 residues. Germline CDR1 and CDR2: SEHNR and FQNEAQ (reference sequence). The V end lost 0 bases, the J end lost 5 bases, and 11 bases lay between the germline ends. CDR3 DNA: TGTGCCAGCAGCTTAGCGCTGACTGCGCACAATGAGCAGTTCTTC. It specifies CASSLALTAHNEQFF. The full variable domain, with the rest looked up from reference TRBV7-9 and TRBJ2-1, is DTGVSQNPRHKITKRGQNVTFRCDPISEHNRLYWYRQTLGQGPEFLTYFQNEAQLEKSRLLSDRFSAERPKGSFSTLEIQRTEQGDSAMYLCASSLALTAHNEQFFGPGTRLTVL.

This clonotype appeared many times. The chain is built from TRBV19 and TRBJ2-3, with D unclear. Germline values: CDR1 LNHDA, CDR2 SQIVND (reference sequence). V lost 3 bases to trimming and J lost 6 bases, with 4 bases between them. The CDR3 length is 11 residues. The CDR3 region is CASSIADTQYF. The CDR3 nucleotides read TGTGCCAGTAGTATCGCGGATACGCAGTATTTT.

This clonotype was seen a few times. V usage is TRBV29-1 and J usage is TRBJ2-5, with D perhaps given as TRBD1 or TRBD2 (6 bases each). The V gene lost 5 bases and the J gene lost 4 bases, with 17 bases spanning the gap. The CDR3 totals 14 residues. Germline V CDR1 and CDR2: SQVTM, ANQGSEA. The CDR3: CSVRRGRPRETQYF. The CDR3 coding sequence is TGCAGCGTTCGCCGGGGGCGACCGAGAGAGACCCAGTACTTC.

A note on this clonotype: This may be a read error, as it is one base from a much larger clone. The V call is TRBV20-1, the J call TRBJ2-5; D possibly corresponds to TRBD2 (6 bases). CDR1 is DFQATT, CDR2 SNEGSKA, per germline (reference sequence). This CDR3 region has 16 residues. Between the trimmed V and J ends, which lost 6 bases and 1 base, there was a span of 21 bases. The CDR3 nucleotides read TGCAGTGCCCAGCCGAGAGCCCCGGAGGGCCAAGAGACCCAGTACTTC. This translates into CSAQPRAPEGQETQYF.